Presented here are 11 T cell receptor beta chains from one specimen sequenced in a study of cytomegalovirus exposure and HLA in healthy donors. Method: immunoSEQ multiplex PCR; TCRdb's copy keeps in-frame clones and lacks some. In the table there are roughly 56,000 clones, approximately 92% of which are singletons. Sequenced material: PBMCs. Source of these receptors: a woman aged 18-29 years in good health and CMV-seronegative.

V usage is TRBV23-1 and J usage is TRBJ2-3, with a tentative D call TRBD1 (6 bases). TRBV23-1 is sorted into the ORF group, with uncertain function. V shed 2 bases and J shed 1 base, with 16 bases lying between them. The CDR3 runs to 17 residues. CDR3 sequence reads: CASSQRIQGRCTDTQYF. The DNA of the CDR3 is TGCGCCAGCAGTCAACGTATTCAGGGGCGATGCACAGATACGCAGTATTTT.

The V and J genes are TRBV5-5 and TRBJ1-6; unclear D gene. V shed 0 bases and J shed 9 bases, with 13 bases lying between them. The CDR3 extends over 15 amino acids. Germline assignment: CDR1 SGHKS and CDR2 YYEKEE (reference sequence). CDR3 in DNA: TGTGCCAGCAGCTTGGGAGAGGGTTGGGGTTCACCCCTCCACTTT. Its protein product is CASSLGEGWGSPLHF.

This rearrangement joins TRBV15 to TRBJ2-7; a weak D match, TRBD2 (5 bases). Trimming pared 0 bases from V and 6 bases from J, leaving 15 bases between. Germline V lookup: CDR1 LNHNV, CDR2 YYDKDF (reference sequence). The CDR3 is made up of 15 amino acids. The CDR3 loop is CATSREGRSPGEQYF. The CDR3 region has the DNA TGTGCCACCAGCAGAGAGGGGAGATCCCCCGGCGAGCAGTACTTC.

The rearrangement joins TRBV2 to TRBJ2-5; 7 nucleotides match TRBD2. There are 13 residues in the CDR3. Germline-derived CDR1 and CDR2 are SNHLY and FYNNEI. V lost 7 bases and J lost 7; bases outside the gene matches: 9. Written as DNA, the CDR3 is TGTGCCAGCATAGGTAGCGGGTACCCGACCCAGTACTTC. Its translation: CASIGSGYPTQYF.

This clone has a handful of counts. CDR3 nucleotide sequence: TGTGCCAGCAGTTTATCGGACAGTGGTTTCTACGAGCAGTACTTC. Encoded protein: CASSLSDSGFYEQYF. The V gene is TRBV28, the J gene TRBJ2-7, with TRBD1 as a possible D gene (6 bases). The CDR3 loop spans 15 amino acids. V was trimmed by 1 base and J by 3 bases, leaving 13 bases between them. In germline, CDR1 is MDHEN, CDR2 SYDVKM. Drawing the rest from reference TRBV28 and TRBJ2-7, the complete variable domain is DVKVTQSSRYLVKRTGEKVFLECVQDMDHENMFWYRQDPGLGLRLIYFSYDVKMKEKGDIPEGYSVSREKKERFSLILESASTNQTSMYLCASSLSDSGFYEQYFGPGTRLTVT.

V is TRBV4-1 and J is TRBJ2-2; tentatively, D is TRBD2 (6 bases). The germline V and J ends were trimmed by 4 bases and 2 bases, with 14 bases remaining between them. The CDR3 is 16 residues long. Germline values: CDR1 MGHRA, CDR2 YSYEKL. DNA of the CDR3: TGCGCCAGCAGCCTAAACCCGGGGGAAAACACCGGGGAGCTGTTTTTT. Encoded protein: CASSLNPGENTGELFF.

V gene TRBV11-2 combines with J gene TRBJ2-1, with 9 bases aligning to TRBD2. Germline V CDR1 and CDR2: SGHAT, FQNNGV. V trimming: 0 bases; J trimming: 7 bases; junction bases outside the gene matches: 4. The CDR3 runs to 15 residues. The CDR3 DNA reads as TGTGCCAGCAGCTTAGAGGGACTAGCACTGAATGAGCAGTTCTTC. Amino acid sequence: CASSLEGLALNEQFF.

The chain joins TRBV6-5 to TRBJ2-1, with 10 bases identical to TRBD2. CDR1 MNHEY and CDR2 SVGAGI come from the germline V gene. The CDR3 length is 16 residues. After removal of 0 bases from V and 4 bases from J, the junction contained 3 bases not matched to a gene. The CDR3, as DNA: TGTGCCAGCAGTTACTCCAGGACTAGCGGTTACAATGAGCAGTTCTTC. This encodes CASSYSRTSGYNEQFF.

The chain joins TRBV19 to TRBJ2-7; D perhaps matches TRBD2 (6 bases). The CDR3 contains 12 residues. Trimming stripped 6 bases from V and 9 bases from J, with 15 bases between. From germline, CDR1 is LNHDA and CDR2 SQIVND (reference sequence). The CDR3 loop reads CASSQGLSAQYF. CDR3 coding DNA: TGTGCCAGTAGCCAGGGACTGTCGGCGCAGTACTTC.

The rearrangement uses TRBV7-9 and TRBJ2-3; the D gene is possibly TRBD2 (5 bases). In germline, CDR1 is SEHNR, CDR2 FQNEAQ (reference sequence). The CDR3 has 16 residues. V was shortened by 1 base and J by 0 bases, with 11 bases between the two germline ends. CDR3 coding DNA: TGTGCCAGCAGCTTAGTTGCAGCGGTTAGCACAGATACGCAGTATTTT. Protein sequence: CASSLVAAVSTDTQYF.

CDR3 protein: CASSEGVEQYF. CDR3 nucleotides: TGTGCCAGCAGCGAGGGGGTCGAGCAGTACTTC. V usage is TRBV27 and J usage is TRBJ2-7, with D possibly TRBD1 on 6 matching bases. This CDR3 has 11 residues. V lost 6 bases to trimming and J lost 6 bases, with 9 bases between them. CDR1 and CDR2 (germline): MNHEY, SMNVEV (reference sequence).